This T cell receptor (beta chain) was documented in a study of human T cells and chemical hapten exposure. During construction of the library, unique molecular identifiers were attached to individual cDNA molecules for quantitative, reproducible TCR counting. TCRdb redid the calling of the 5' RACE reads with MiXCR, one entry per CDR3 protein. This sample yields about 81,000 distinct CDR3 sequences, of which 6% to 8.5% are seen a single time; approximately 2.3% belongs to the top ten. Study-level points and caveats: TCRs exceeding 1 in 1000 frequency stayed unchanged with DPC sensitization.

Trimming pared 1 base from V and 3 bases from J, leaving 7 bases between. This CDR3 region has 13 residues. The template was total RNA from unfractionated whole blood. Of note for this clonotype: Its antigen is not known.

The chain is built from TRBV12-3 or TRBV12-4 and TRBJ2-7; the D is unclear. This TCR was recovered from a male donor in good health. CDR3 amino acids: CASSLVPHYEQYF. The CDR3 DNA is TGTGCCAGCAGTTTAGTGCCCCACTACGAGCAGTACTTC.